Listed below are T cell receptor beta chains from one sample, sequenced in a study of T cell repertoires in cytomegalovirus infection. TCRdb re-analysed the reads in MiXCR, keeping a single row per CDR3 protein. The repertoire consists of roughly 150,000 distinct CDR3 sequences, with under 20% occurring once and the leading ten covering around 19%. Sequenced input: CD8+ T cells from PBMCs. The receptors stem from a human donor in good health (CMV status not recorded). Some clones in this sample may be carry-over from other donors' samples. CDR3s include the opening cysteine and the closing phenylalanine or tryptophan. Each record gives: J gene, V gene, clone size, D gene, CDR3 DNA, CDR3 protein. D genes are given only for firm matches. Expanded clones are given a class, and other clones once, few, many or no size at all.

J: TRBJ2-1; V: TRBV6-6; size: once; D: NA; DNA: TGTGCCAGCATATTTCCGGGTGGTGAGCAGTTCTTC; CDR3: CASIFPGGEQFF
J: TRBJ2-7; V: TRBV10-2; size: few; D: TRBD2; DNA: TGCGCCAGCAGAGAGCTGACTAGCGGGGCCTCCTACGAGCAGTACTTC; CDR3: CASRELTSGASYEQYF
J: TRBJ1-1; V: TRBV6-2/TRBV6-3; size: NA; D: NA; DNA: TGTGCCAGCGGCTTCCCCGGAGGAACTGAAGCTTTCTTT; CDR3: CASGFPGGTEAFF
J: TRBJ1-5; V: TRBV6-5; size: few; D: NA; DNA: TGTGCCAGCAGTCCCTTGTACCGGGACCTAGGCAATCAGCCCCAGCATTTT; CDR3: CASSPLYRDLGNQPQHF
J: TRBJ1-5; V: TRBV7-9; size: NA; D: NA; DNA: TGTGCCAGCACCGACGAAGGGTATGGACAGCCCCAGCATTTT; CDR3: CASTDEGYGQPQHF
J: TRBJ2-3; V: TRBV7-9; size: once; D: NA; DNA: TGTGCCAGTGGTGACGTCGGAACAGATACGCAGTATTTT; CDR3: CASGDVGTDTQYF
J: TRBJ1-5; V: TRBV7-9; size: NA; D: TRBD1; DNA: TGTGCCAGTGTACAGGGGAGCAATCAGCCCCAGCATTTT; CDR3: CASVQGSNQPQHF
J: TRBJ1-2; V: TRBV7-2; size: few; D: NA; DNA: TGTGCCAGCAGCTCTTCTGTTTCCTACTATGGCTACACCTTC; CDR3: CASSSSVSYYGYTF
J: TRBJ1-5; V: TRBV28; size: NA; D: TRBD1; DNA: TGTGCCAGCAGTTTTACAGGGGGCGCTTGGCAGCCCCAGCATTTT; CDR3: CASSFTGGAWQPQHF
J: TRBJ2-7; V: TRBV7-8; size: NA; D: TRBD2; DNA: TGTGCCAGCAGCTTATATACGGGACTAGCGTTCTCCTACGAGCAGTACTTC; CDR3: CASSLYTGLAFSYEQYF
J: TRBJ2-1; V: TRBV7-9; size: NA; D: NA; DNA: TGTGCCAGCAGCTTTACCGAAACCTCCTACAATGAGCAGTTCTTC; CDR3: CASSFTETSYNEQFF
J: TRBJ2-7; V: TRBV7-9; size: few; D: TRBD2; DNA: TGTGCCAGCACGGGGGGTTCGACCTACGAGCAGTACTTC; CDR3: CASTGGSTYEQYF
J: TRBJ2-1; V: TRBV6-8; size: NA; D: NA; DNA: TGTGCCAGCAGTTACTCGCCGGGACCCCCCTCAAATGAGCAGTTCTTC; CDR3: CASSYSPGPPSNEQFF
J: TRBJ2-7; V: TRBV7-6; size: few; D: TRBD1; DNA: TGTGCCAGCAGCCCGGGACAGACTCAGTACTACGAGCAGTACTTC; CDR3: CASSPGQTQYYEQYF
J: TRBJ2-1; V: TRBV19; size: few; D: TRBD2; DNA: TGTGCCAGTAGTATGAGCGGGACCAACAATGAGCAGTTCTTC; CDR3: CASSMSGTNNEQFF
J: TRBJ1-2; V: TRBV6-2/TRBV6-3; size: NA; D: NA; DNA: TGTGCCAGCAGCCTTTCGCAAGGCTACACCTTC; CDR3: CASSLSQGYTF
J: TRBJ2-1; V: TRBV7-6; size: NA; D: TRBD2; DNA: TGTGCCAGCAGCTCGCCGGGACTAGCGCTCTACAATGAGCAGTTCTTC; CDR3: CASSSPGLALYNEQFF
J: TRBJ2-7; V: TRBV29-1; size: NA; D: NA; DNA: TGCAGCGTTGAGGAAGGGAACCCCTGCGAGCAGTACTTC; CDR3: CSVEEGNPCEQYF
J: TRBJ2-7; V: TRBV5-5; size: NA; D: TRBD1; DNA: TGTGCCAGCAGCTTGGTTGACAGGGCATTCTCCGACGAGCAGTACTTC; CDR3: CASSLVDRAFSDEQYF
J: TRBJ2-7; V: TRBV7-2; size: many; D: NA; DNA: TGTGCCAGCAGCCCCTACCCGGGCGCTTTTCACGAGCAGTACTTC; CDR3: CASSPYPGAFHEQYF
J: TRBJ1-3; V: TRBV12-3/TRBV12-4; size: NA; D: TRBD1; DNA: TGTGCCAGCAGTGGGACAGCTGGAAACACCATATATTTT; CDR3: CASSGTAGNTIYF
J: TRBJ2-3; V: TRBV7-3; size: few; D: NA; DNA: TGTGCCAGCAGCTCCCAGGACAGCACAGATACGCAGTATTTT; CDR3: CASSSQDSTDTQYF
J: TRBJ2-7; V: TRBV25-1; size: many; D: TRBD2; DNA: TGTGCCAGCAGTTACGGGACTAGTTTATACGAGCAGTACTTC; CDR3: CASSYGTSLYEQYF
J: TRBJ2-5; V: TRBV28; size: NA; D: TRBD1; DNA: TGTGCCAGCAGTTTCGGCTTTGGGGAAGGGGGCGAAAAGACCCAGTACTTC; CDR3: CASSFGFGEGGEKTQYF
J: TRBJ2-7; V: TRBV20-1; size: few; D: TRBD2; DNA: TGCAGTGCTAGAGGTGCGGGGGGCTACGAGCAGTACTTC; CDR3: CSARGAGGYEQYF
J: TRBJ2-2; V: TRBV30; size: NA; D: TRBD1; DNA: TGTGCCTGGAATGGGGGACAGGCGGGCACCCGGGAGCTGTTTTTT; CDR3: CAWNGGQAGTRELFF
J: TRBJ2-5; V: TRBV11-2; size: few; D: NA; DNA: TGTGCCAGCAGCTTAGGTGGCAGACCTTGGGAGACCCAGTACTTC; CDR3: CASSLGGRPWETQYF
J: TRBJ1-2; V: TRBV30; size: few; D: NA; DNA: TGTGCCTGGAGTTCTCGCGGCTACACCTTC; CDR3: CAWSSRGYTF
J: TRBJ2-7; V: TRBV7-9; size: few; D: NA; DNA: TGTGCCAGCGCCCGAAACGAGCAGTACTTC; CDR3: CASARNEQYF
J: TRBJ2-2; V: TRBV4-3; size: NA; D: NA; DNA: TGCGCCAGCAGCCAACCCTCGAGTAGGAGCGCCGGGGAGCTGTTTTTT; CDR3: CASSQPSSRSAGELFF
J: TRBJ1-2; V: TRBV14; size: many; D: NA; DNA: TGTGCCAGCAGCCAAGATTTTTGGGACACCTCTAACTATGGCTACACCTTC; CDR3: CASSQDFWDTSNYGYTF
J: TRBJ2-3; V: TRBV6-1; size: few; D: NA; DNA: TGTGCCAGCAGTTCATCAGGTTCCGCAGATACGCAGTATTTT; CDR3: CASSSSGSADTQYF
J: TRBJ1-5; V: TRBV7-2; size: NA; D: NA; DNA: TGTGCCAGCAGCCGGGACGGTGATAGCAATCAGCCCCAGCATTTT; CDR3: CASSRDGDSNQPQHF
J: TRBJ2-7; V: TRBV4-1; size: few; D: NA; DNA: TGCGCCAGCAGCCAGACCCCAGGGGAGGGGCTCTACGAGCAGTACTTC; CDR3: CASSQTPGEGLYEQYF
J: TRBJ2-4; V: TRBV6-2/TRBV6-3; size: NA; D: TRBD2; DNA: TGTGCCAGCAGCCCCCCGGGACTAGAGCAGTACTTC; CDR3: CASSPPGLEQYF
J: TRBJ1-1; V: TRBV6-2/TRBV6-3; size: NA; D: TRBD1; DNA: TGTGCCAGCATTGGTCGACAGGGTGCCACTGAAGCTTTCTTT; CDR3: CASIGRQGATEAFF
J: TRBJ2-3; V: TRBV7-8; size: NA; D: NA; DNA: TGTGCCAGCAGCTTAAAGCAGGGCACAGATACGCAGTATTTT; CDR3: CASSLKQGTDTQYF
J: TRBJ2-5; V: TRBV6-2/TRBV6-3; size: few; D: NA; DNA: TGTGCCAGCAGTTACTCTACGGCTGGCCAAGAGACCCAGTACTTC; CDR3: CASSYSTAGQETQYF
J: TRBJ2-7; V: TRBV7-9; size: few; D: TRBD1; DNA: TGTGCCAGCCGCGACAGGGGGTATGGCGAGCAGTACTTC; CDR3: CASRDRGYGEQYF
J: TRBJ2-7; V: TRBV12-3/TRBV12-4; size: NA; D: NA; DNA: TGTGCCAGCACTTCCACGGGGTACGAGCAGTACTTC; CDR3: CASTSTGYEQYF
J: TRBJ2-1; V: TRBV7-9; size: many; D: TRBD2; DNA: TGTGCCAGCAGCGGACTAGCGGGCGACAGCTCCTACAATGAGCAGTTCTTC; CDR3: CASSGLAGDSSYNEQFF
J: TRBJ2-5; V: TRBV6-2/TRBV6-3; size: NA; D: NA; DNA: TGTGCCAGCAGTTACTCGGATTGGGAGACCCAGTACTTC; CDR3: CASSYSDWETQYF
J: TRBJ2-1; V: TRBV7-8; size: NA; D: NA; DNA: TGTGCCAGCAGCGTAAGTTTGACAGTCGACAATGAGCAGTTCTTC; CDR3: CASSVSLTVDNEQFF
J: TRBJ2-2; V: TRBV15; size: NA; D: NA; DNA: TGTGCCACCAGCGGAGAGGAGGAGGTCTTGAACACCGGGGAGCTGTTTTTT; CDR3: CATSGEEEVLNTGELFF
J: TRBJ1-1; V: TRBV10-3; size: NA; D: NA; DNA: TGTGCCATCAGTGACAGGGAGGGCACTGAAGCTTTCTTT; CDR3: CAISDREGTEAFF
J: TRBJ2-7; V: TRBV27; size: few; D: TRBD1; DNA: TGTGCCAGCAGTCCCGGGACAGGGAACGAGCAGTACTTC; CDR3: CASSPGTGNEQYF
J: TRBJ2-7; V: TRBV28; size: many; D: NA; DNA: TGTGCCAGCAGTCTTGGGGTGACGGGTATCTCCTACGAGCAGTACTTC; CDR3: CASSLGVTGISYEQYF
J: TRBJ1-5; V: TRBV2; size: few; D: NA; DNA: TGTGCCAGCAGTGAAGTGAGGTCCCGGAAGGATCAGCCCCAGCATTTT; CDR3: CASSEVRSRKDQPQHF
J: TRBJ2-7; V: TRBV5-1; size: NA; D: TRBD1; DNA: TGCGCCAGCAGGACAGGGGTCGAGCAGTACTTC; CDR3: CASRTGVEQYF
J: TRBJ1-5; V: TRBV14; size: few; D: NA; DNA: TGTGCCAGCAGCCAAGAGGGACAGCCCCAGCATTTT; CDR3: CASSQEGQPQHF
J: TRBJ2-1; V: TRBV7-3; size: NA; D: NA; DNA: TGTGCCAGCAGCTTAACGGAGAACAATGAGCAGTTCTTC; CDR3: CASSLTENNEQFF
J: TRBJ2-1; V: TRBV5-4; size: NA; D: TRBD2; DNA: TGTGCCAGCAGCCGGGGACTAGCGGGAGGCCCTTGGGATGAGCAGTTCTTC; CDR3: CASSRGLAGGPWDEQFF
J: TRBJ1-5; V: TRBV7-2; size: many; D: NA; DNA: TGTGCCAGCAGCCCTCGGGCTAATAGCAATCAGCCCCAGCATTTT; CDR3: CASSPRANSNQPQHF
J: TRBJ1-1; V: TRBV4-1; size: NA; D: NA; DNA: TGCGCCAGCAGCCTCGAGCGGGCTTTAGATACTGAAGCTTTCTTT; CDR3: CASSLERALDTEAFF
J: TRBJ1-2; V: TRBV20-1; size: NA; D: NA; DNA: TGCAGTGCTACTAAGACAGAGGACTATGGCTACACCTTC; CDR3: CSATKTEDYGYTF
J: TRBJ1-3; V: TRBV14; size: NA; D: NA; DNA: TGTGCCAGCAGCCAAGCGAGAGGTACTGGAAACACCATATATTTT; CDR3: CASSQARGTGNTIYF
J: TRBJ2-7; V: TRBV6-6; size: few; D: TRBD2; DNA: TGTGCCAGCAGTCCAAGACTAGCGGGAAGGAGGTCCTACGAGCAGTACTTC; CDR3: CASSPRLAGRRSYEQYF